The present TCR beta chain was sequenced within a study of cytotoxic CD8 clonotypes in ibrutinib-treated CLL. On the study more broadly: The cohort had around 10 relapsed/refractory and approximately 14 treatment-naive patients, around 18 IGHV unmutated. Regarding the study as a whole: Researchers report that baseline clonality outpaced age-matched healthy donors and tracked circulating CD8+ T-cell counts. Before falling back toward baseline at progression, clonality had risen at the time of ibrutinib response.

Germline values: CDR1 GTSNPN, CDR2 SVGIG (reference sequence). The length of the CDR3 is 12 residues. V was cut by 0 bases and J by 9 bases, with 9 bases left in between. Assay used: immunoSEQ multiplex PCR; TCRdb lists only in-frame clones, some missing. In the table there are 150,000 to 250,000 clones, around 72% of which are singletons. A word on this clone: Its antigen remains unidentified.

The chain employs TRBV30 and TRBJ2-1; no firm D call. This clonotype originated in a human donor with chronic lymphocytic leukemia. The source material was PBMCs, sampled after 24 months of ibrutinib treatment. CDR3 bases: TGTGCCTGGAGTGTAGGAATGAGTGAGCAGTTCTTC. The encoded protein is CAWSVGMSEQFF.